Listed below are T cell receptor beta chains from one sample, sequenced in a study of blood T cell repertoires in COVID-19. Assay used: immunoSEQ multiplex PCR; TCRdb lists only in-frame clones, some missing. The top ten hold about 1.2% of the sample, which has about 330,000 clones, approximately 82% seen once. Material for sequencing was peripheral blood. Receptor source: a woman aged 45 to 65 with acute or convalescent COVID-19. CDR3s include the opening cysteine and the closing phenylalanine or tryptophan. The D gene is left open where the match is weak. Only part of the rows carry a size: once, few, many, or a class if the clone is expanded.

clone_size,j_call,v_call,d_call,cdr3_aa,cdr3_nt
.,TRBJ1-1,TRBV2,TRBD1,CASSEAGQGRGNTEAFF,TGTGCCAGCAGTGAAGCGGGACAGGGGCGGGGGAACACTGAAGCTTTCTTT
.,TRBJ2-1,TRBV10-3,TRBD2,CAIVSGNSYNEQFF,TGTGCCATCGTTAGCGGGAACTCCTACAATGAGCAGTTCTTC
.,TRBJ1-4,TRBV19,TRBD1,CASSTADRGAYEKLFF,TGTGCCAGTAGTACCGCCGACAGGGGTGCATACGAAAAACTGTTTTTT
.,TRBJ1-2,TRBV27,TRBD1,CASSLAGGGGYTF,TGTGCCAGCAGTTTAGCAGGGGGCGGGGGCTACACCTTC
.,TRBJ1-1,TRBV30,.,CAWTDRRNTEAFF,TGTGCCTGGACCGACAGGAGGAACACTGAAGCTTTCTTT
.,TRBJ2-3,TRBV7-2,.,CASSDRRSDTQYF,TGTGCCAGCAGCGATCGGAGATCGGATACGCAGTATTTT
.,TRBJ1-5,TRBV19,.,CASSNGTRGGPQHF,TGTGCCAGTAGTAACGGGACCCGCGGGGGGCCCCAGCATTTT
.,TRBJ1-1,TRBV7-2,.,CASSLGGALNTEAFF,TGTGCCAGCAGCTTGGGGGGGGCCCTTAACACTGAAGCTTTCTTT
once,TRBJ2-2,TRBV6-6,TRBD2,CASTYGLAGTGELFF,TGTGCCAGCACCTACGGCCTAGCGGGCACCGGGGAGCTGTTTTTT
.,TRBJ2-1,TRBV5-1,TRBD2,CASSPGLQVYNEQFF,TGCGCCAGCAGCCCGGGACTACAAGTTTACAATGAGCAGTTCTTC
.,TRBJ2-1,TRBV5-1,.,CASSFGTSYNEQFF,TGCGCCAGCAGCTTTGGGACTTCCTACAATGAGCAGTTCTTC
.,TRBJ2-2,TRBV7-6,.,CASSSRRSGTGELFF,TGTGCCAGCAGCTCCCGAAGATCGGGGACCGGGGAGCTGTTTTTT
.,TRBJ2-2,TRBV7-9,TRBD1,CASSRQGKAGELFF,TGTGCCAGCAGCCGACAGGGAAAGGCCGGGGAGCTGTTTTTT
.,TRBJ2-3,TRBV24-1,.,CATSGGSTDTQYF,TGTGCCACCAGTGGCGGGTCCACAGATACGCAGTATTTT
few,TRBJ1-2,TRBV29-1,.,CSVQTDGYTF,TGCAGCGTTCAAACAGATGGCTACACCTTC
few,TRBJ2-7,TRBV3-1/TRBV3-2,TRBD1,CASSRTGKDYEQYF,TGTGCCAGCAGCCGGACAGGGAAGGACTACGAGCAGTACTTC
.,TRBJ1-2,TRBV2,.,CASSQRPQGFTHYGYTF,TGTGCCAGCAGCCAACGGCCCCAGGGATTCACACACTATGGCTACACCTTC
.,TRBJ2-2,TRBV12-5,.,CASGWRETGELFF,TGTGCTAGTGGTTGGAGGGAAACCGGGGAGCTGTTTTTT
.,TRBJ2-2,TRBV7-2,TRBD2,CASSPTSGRAGELFF,TGTGCCAGCAGTCCAACGAGCGGGAGAGCCGGGGAGCTGTTTTTT
.,TRBJ1-2,TRBV18,TRBD1,CASSQGQGNYGYTF,TGTGCCAGCTCACAGGGACAGGGGAACTATGGCTACACCTTC
.,TRBJ2-5,TRBV3-1/TRBV3-2,TRBD2,CASSQEVRGGKETQYF,TGTGCCAGCAGCCAAGAGGTTCGGGGGGGAAAAGAGACCCAGTACTTC
.,TRBJ2-3,TRBV7-2,.,CASSPSGTDTQYF,TGTGCCAGCAGCCCGTCAGGCACAGATACGCAGTATTTT
.,TRBJ1-1,TRBV11-2,TRBD1,CASRPRQGRTEAFF,TGTGCCAGCAGGCCAAGACAGGGTCGCACTGAAGCTTTCTTT
.,TRBJ2-2,TRBV29-1,TRBD1,CSVSDRVGAGELFF,TGCAGCGTTTCCGACAGGGTTGGGGCCGGGGAGCTGTTTTTT
few,TRBJ1-2,TRBV3-1/TRBV3-2,TRBD1,CASSSWTGPNYGYTF,TGTGCCAGCAGCTCATGGACAGGGCCTAACTATGGCTACACCTTC
.,TRBJ2-2,TRBV27,TRBD1,CASSWGTGVTGELFF,TGTGCCAGCAGTTGGGGGACAGGGGTAACCGGGGAGCTGTTTTTT
.,TRBJ1-4,TRBV3-1/TRBV3-2,TRBD1,CASSRGQGREKLFF,TGTGCCAGCAGCCGAGGACAGGGGAGAGAAAAACTGTTTTTT
.,TRBJ2-1,TRBV6-1,.,CASSVGALMNEQFF,TGTGCCAGCTCAGTGGGCGCGCTCATGAATGAGCAGTTCTTC